This paragraph covers one T cell receptor (beta chain) sequence. Its specificity is unknown. CDR3 length equals 15 residues. Germline V gene lookup returns CDR1 SNHLY and CDR2 FYNNEI. Trimming pared 6 bases from V and 7 bases from J, leaving 19 bases between. The data derive from a study of OX40 agonist ivuxolimab in advanced cancers. Study-wide findings and caveats: The study did not work out the antigen specificity of the expanded peripheral T cells.

Using immunoSEQ multiplex PCR, the repertoire was profiled, and TCRdb retains in-frame clones only, with some absent. The sample comprises about 62,000 clones, less than 85% of which are singletons, and under 5% rests with the top ten. The chain has TRBV2 and TRBJ1-5; TRBD1 might be the D (6 bases). The sample here was CD4+ or CD8+ T cells sorted from blood, taken in a trial of the OX40 agonist ivuxolimab. The origin of this receptor is an adult with an advanced solid tumor such as melanoma, head and neck, liver or kidney cancer. This CDR3 reads CASSLTTGIGQPQHF. CDR3 bases: TGTGCCAGCAGCCTGACCACAGGGATCGGCCAGCCCCAGCATTTT.